This TCR beta chain was recovered during a study of cytomegalovirus exposure and HLA in healthy donors. Study observations and caveats: As was reported, the classifier diagnosed cytomegalovirus status with high specificity and sensitivity. The study found most TCR sequences rare, yet found some public TCRs in many donors. The study labeled roughly 160 TCR beta chains cytomegalovirus-associated. Later, an analysis found that TCR clusters from the first cohort tended to co-occur in the 95 to 150 validation repertoires.

Points on this clone: Antigen: not known.

Per germline, CDR1 LGHNA and CDR2 YSLEER. The CDR3 runs 13 residues. The V gene lost 5 bases and the J gene lost 6 bases, with 13 bases spanning the gap. TCRdb's table, derived via immunoSEQ multiplex PCR, lists solely in-frame clones and lacks some. The sample carries 120,000 or so clones, about 96% recorded once. The chain combines TRBV4-3 with TRBJ1-2; D possibly corresponds to TRBD1 (5 bases). The sequenced sample was PBMCs. The source is a man younger than 35 in good health and CMV-seronegative. This chain's CDR3 is CASSAHGGNGYTF. The DNA of the CDR3 is TGCGCCAGCAGCGCACACGGGGGGAATGGCTACACCTTC.